This TCR beta chain was sequenced for a study of molecular identifiers for immune sequencing clone quantification. This clonotype was counted only a few times. Via MiXCR, TCRdb re-called the PCR reads, giving one row per CDR3 protein. Of approximately 550,000 distinct CDR3 sequences listed, less than 30% were seen once; the top ten hold 0.7% to 0.9%. The CDR3 contains 16 residues. V lost 5 bases to trimming and J lost 0 bases; unmatched junction nucleotides: 7. Germline loops: CDR1 SGHAT, CDR2 FQDESV (reference sequence). The source of this sequence is a human donor in good health. Some libraries in this study had Jurkat cell RNA spiked in. The rearrangement uses TRBV11-1 and TRBJ2-1; 7 nucleotides line up with TRBD2. The source material was naive CD8+ T cells from blood, with Jurkat cell RNA spiked in. Stated subset: FACS-sorted CD8+CD4-CCR7+CD45RA+ naive T cells. CDR3 in DNA: TGTGCCAGCAGCCCGGGGGGTAGGGGCTCCTACAATGAGCAGTTCTTC. This gives the protein CASSPGGRGSYNEQFF.